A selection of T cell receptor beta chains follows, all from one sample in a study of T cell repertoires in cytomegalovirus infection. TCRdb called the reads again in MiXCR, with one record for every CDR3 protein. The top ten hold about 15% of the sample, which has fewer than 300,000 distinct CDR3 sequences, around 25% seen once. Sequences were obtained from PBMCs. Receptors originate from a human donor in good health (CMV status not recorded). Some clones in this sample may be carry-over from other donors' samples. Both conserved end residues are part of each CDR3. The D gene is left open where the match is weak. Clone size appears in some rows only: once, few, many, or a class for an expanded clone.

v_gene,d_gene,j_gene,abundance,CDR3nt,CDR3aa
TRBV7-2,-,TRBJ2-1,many,TGTGCCAGCAGCGTCCTTACCGAGCAGTTCTTC,CASSVLTEQFF
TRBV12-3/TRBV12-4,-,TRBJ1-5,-,TGTGCCAGCAGTTCAAACGATCAGCCCCAGCATTTT,CASSSNDQPQHF
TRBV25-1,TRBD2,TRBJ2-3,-,TGTGCCAGCAGCGCCCCGGCAGCTAGCGGGGGGGTTTACACAGATACGCAGTATTTT,CASSAPAASGGVYTDTQYF
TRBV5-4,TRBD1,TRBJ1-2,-,TGTGCCAGCAGCTTGATAGGGGGCGACTATGGCTACACCTTC,CASSLIGGDYGYTF
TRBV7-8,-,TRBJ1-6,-,TGTGCCAGCAGCTTAGCGCCGGCAGGTTCACCCCTCCACTTT,CASSLAPAGSPLHF
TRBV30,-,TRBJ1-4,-,TGTGCCTGGAGTCGCGGGGCGCGTGAAAAACTGTTTTTT,CAWSRGAREKLFF
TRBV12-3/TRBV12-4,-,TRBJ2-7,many,TGTGCCAGCAGTTTAGAAAACAGCTACGAGCAGTACTTC,CASSLENSYEQYF
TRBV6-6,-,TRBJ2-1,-,TGTGCCAGCGGTTTAGACATGAACTCCAATGAGCAGTTCTTC,CASGLDMNSNEQFF
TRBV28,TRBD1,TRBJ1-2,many,TGTGCCAGCAAATCCCCTCTACAGGGGGGCTACACCTTC,CASKSPLQGGYTF
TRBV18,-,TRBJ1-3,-,TGTGCCAGCTCGTCGCGGCAGGGAAGTGGAAACACCATATATTTT,CASSSRQGSGNTIYF
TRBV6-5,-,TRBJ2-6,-,TGTGCCAGCAGTTACTCGTTCTCTGGGGCCAACGTCCTGACTTTC,CASSYSFSGANVLTF
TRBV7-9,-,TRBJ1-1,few,TGTGCCAGCAGCTTAGGGAGCCTGAACACTGAAGCTTTCTTT,CASSLGSLNTEAFF
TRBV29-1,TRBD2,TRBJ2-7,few,TGCAGCGTCGAGAGACTAGCGGGAGGGCCAGGAGCCGAGCAGTACTTC,CSVERLAGGPGAEQYF
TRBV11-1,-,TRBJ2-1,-,TGTGCCAGCAGCTTATCATCCAGTTCCTACAATGAGCAGTTCTTC,CASSLSSSSYNEQFF
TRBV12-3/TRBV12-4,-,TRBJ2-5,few,TGTGCCAGCAGTCTCCAGTCGAATGCGGAGACCCAGTACTTC,CASSLQSNAETQYF
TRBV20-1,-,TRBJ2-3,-,TGCAGTGCGCCGAACACAGATACGCAGTATTTT,CSAPNTDTQYF
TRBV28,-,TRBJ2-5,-,TGTGCCAGCAGTGCACCTTCGGGGGGCCGCGAGACCCAGTACTTC,CASSAPSGGRETQYF
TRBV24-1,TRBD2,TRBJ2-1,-,TGTGCCACCAGTGACTCTCCTGGCGGGAGGGCCGTGAATGAGCAGTTCTTC,CATSDSPGGRAVNEQFF
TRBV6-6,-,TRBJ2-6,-,TGTGCCAGCAGTTACATGATCTCTGGGGCCAACGTCCTGACTTTC,CASSYMISGANVLTF
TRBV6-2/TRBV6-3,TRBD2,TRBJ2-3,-,TGTGCCAGCACCCTACGGGGTAGCGGGAGACCCGATACGCAGTATTTT,CASTLRGSGRPDTQYF
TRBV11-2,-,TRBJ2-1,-,TGTGCCAGCACCCTCCTAAGCAGTTACAATGAGCAGTTCTTC,CASTLLSSYNEQFF
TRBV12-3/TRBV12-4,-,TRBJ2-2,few,TGTGCCCTGGGGCCCGGGGAGCTGTTTTTT,CALGPGELFF
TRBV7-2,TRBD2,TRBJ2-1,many,TGTGCCAGCGGCATACTAGCGGGAGCTTACAATGAGCAGTTCTTC,CASGILAGAYNEQFF
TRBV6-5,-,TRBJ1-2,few,TGTGCCAGCAGCCGTCCCTCAACAGGCATCTATGGCTACACCTTC,CASSRPSTGIYGYTF
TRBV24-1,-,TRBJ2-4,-,TGTGCCACCAGCCGCGACAAAAACATTCAGTACTTC,CATSRDKNIQYF
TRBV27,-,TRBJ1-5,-,TGTGCCAGCAGTTTAGGGTCAGCCCCCCATCAGCCCCAGCATTTT,CASSLGSAPHQPQHF
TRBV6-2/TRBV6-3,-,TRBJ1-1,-,TGTGCCAGCAGTTTTGAGGGGAAGGTGGCTGAAGCTTTCTTT,CASSFEGKVAEAFF
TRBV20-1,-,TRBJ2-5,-,TGCAGTGCTAGACGGTGGGGGACAGAGACCCAGTACTTC,CSARRWGTETQYF